This passage covers 21 T cell receptor beta chains from one sample sequenced in a study of blood T cell repertoires in COVID-19. TCRdb's table, derived via immunoSEQ multiplex PCR, lists solely in-frame clones and lacks some. Of 150,000 to 170,000 clones listed, around 85% are singletons. Sequencing was carried out using peripheral blood. All receptors derive from a man aged 60-69 years with COVID-19, enrolled during active disease.

V is TRBV7-6 and J is TRBJ2-1; 10 bases are a match to TRBD2. Germline trimming cut 5 bases from V and 11 bases from J; bases unmatched to any gene: 15. Germline CDR1 is SGHVS and CDR2 is FNYEAQ. The CDR3 is made up of 16 amino acids. This CDR3 is CASSIQPPGLANQQFF. The CDR3 DNA sequence: TGTGCCAGCAGCATACAACCGCCGGGACTAGCGAATCAGCAGTTCTTC.

V and J are TRBV24-1 and TRBJ1-5, with TRBD1 as a possible D gene (6 bases). V lost 4 bases and J 2 bases, leaving 11 bases between the germline ends. The germline V gene has CDR1 KGHDR and CDR2 SFDVKD. CDR3 length: 15 amino acids. The CDR3 DNA reads as TGTGCCACCAGTGACACAGGGAAGGGCAATCAGCCCCAGCATTTT. Translating it yields CATSDTGKGNQPQHF.

The J gene is TRBJ1-1, the V gene TRBV18; 9 bases are shared with TRBD1. The germline gives CDR1 KGHSH, CDR2 LQKENI. The CDR3 covers 16 residues. J lost 1 base, V lost 0 bases, and 3 bases had no gene match. Written as DNA, the CDR3 is TGTGCCAGCTCACCACCGGTGGGACAGGGGAACACTGAAGCTTTCTTT. Encoded protein: CASSPPVGQGNTEAFF.

This clone came up once. The chain carries TRBV4-1 and TRBJ1-1, with no clear D. CDR3 length equals 16 residues. Per the germline V gene, CDR1 is MGHRA and CDR2 is YSYEKL. Between the trimmed V and J ends, which lost 0 bases and 1 base, there was a span of 12 bases. The CDR3: CASSQDESHWNTEAFF. The DNA for the CDR3 is TGCGCCAGCAGCCAAGATGAAAGTCACTGGAACACTGAAGCTTTCTTT.

This clone is a singleton in its sample. The CDR3 DNA reads TGTGCCAGCAGCCCAGGGCAGGAGTTGGGCACTGAAGCTTTCTTT. Translating gives CASSPGQELGTEAFF. The J gene is TRBJ1-1, the V gene TRBV9; D may be TRBD1 (5 bases). CDR3 size: 15 residues. From germline, CDR1 is SGDLS and CDR2 YYNGEE. Trimming stripped 4 bases from V and 4 bases from J, with 17 bases between.

The CDR3 loop is CASSYGRSTGELFF. DNA of the CDR3: TGTGCCAGTAGTTATGGTAGGAGCACCGGGGAGCTGTTTTTT. The chain has TRBV19 and TRBJ2-2; D not resolved. Looked up from germline, CDR1 is LNHDA and CDR2 is SQIVND (reference sequence). This CDR3 is 14 amino acids long. Trimming removed 5 bases from V and 4 bases from J, with 11 bases in between. The whole variable domain, filled in from reference TRBV19 and TRBJ2-2, reads DGGITQSPKYLFRKEGQNVTLSCEQNLNHDAMYWYRQDPGQGLRLIYYSQIVNDFQKGDIAEGYSVSREKKESFPLTVTSAQKNPTAFYLCASSYGRSTGELFFGEGSRLTVL.

There are many counts of this clone. Different DNA sequences within this sample yield the same CDR3. The V call is TRBV9, the J call TRBJ1-3; D is unclear. Germline V gives CDR1 SGDLS, CDR2 YYNGEE. The germline V and J ends were trimmed by 4 bases and 0 bases, with 11 bases remaining between them. The CDR3 runs 15 residues. The CDR3 loop is CASSPLRDSGNTIYF. The CDR3 DNA follows: TGTGCCAGCAGCCCCCTCCGAGACTCTGGAAACACCATATATTTT.

The chain uses TRBV4-3 and TRBJ2-7; 10 bases line up with TRBD2. The germline CDR1 and CDR2 sequences are LGHNA and YSLEER. The junction had 6 bases not matched to a gene; V was cut back by 1 base and J by 3 bases. The CDR3 extends over 16 amino acids. The CDR3 here is CASSQGAAGGIYEQYF. The CDR3 bases are TGCGCCAGCAGCCAAGGGGCAGCGGGGGGGATCTACGAGCAGTACTTC.

The genes are TRBV18 and TRBJ1-6; possibly TRBD1 for D (6 bases). V lost 2 bases and J lost 5, with 10 bases in between. From germline, CDR1 is KGHSH and CDR2 LQKENI. This CDR3 spans 15 amino acids. The CDR3 loop reads CASSPERQDNSPLHF. The CDR3 region has the DNA TGTGCCAGCTCACCAGAACGACAGGATAATTCACCCCTCCACTTT.

This clone was observed a handful of times. The rearrangement links TRBV7-2 to TRBJ2-7; 9 positions agree with TRBD2. This CDR3 has 16 amino acids. Germline V CDR1 and CDR2: SGHTA, FQGNSA. The junction had 12 bases not matched to a gene; V was cut back by 5 bases and J by 4 bases. The CDR3 is CASSPLGSGSRYEQYF. The CDR3 DNA is TGTGCCAGCAGCCCTCTTGGTAGCGGGAGTAGGTACGAGCAGTACTTC. Together with reference TRBV7-2 and TRBJ2-7, the CDR3 gives the full variable domain: GAGVSQSPSNKVTEKGKDVELRCDPISGHTALYWYRQSLGQGLEFLIYFQGNSAPDKSGLPSDRFSAERTGGSVSTLTIQRTQQEDSAVYLCASSPLGSGSRYEQYFGPGTRLTVT.

This clone was seen a handful of times. The chain links TRBV5-6 to TRBJ1-4, with 8 bases identical to TRBD1. The V and J ends lost 2 bases and 4 bases, in that order; junction bases with no gene match: 4. The CDR3 spans 15 residues. The germline CDR1 and CDR2 sequences are SGHDT and YYEEEE. The DNA of the CDR3 is TGTGCCAGCAGCTTCCGGACAGGGCATAATGAAAAACTGTTTTTT. Translation: CASSFRTGHNEKLFF.

This chain uses TRBV19 with TRBJ2-2; 7 positions match TRBD1. Germline V gene lookup returns CDR1 LNHDA and CDR2 SQIVND (reference sequence). Trimming at V came to 6 bases and at J to 2 bases, leaving 6 bases not matched to a gene. The CDR3 is made up of 15 amino acids. The CDR3: CASRPRTGNTGELFF. CDR3 bases: TGTGCCAGTAGACCGCGGACAGGCAACACCGGGGAGCTGTTTTTT. The variable domain in full, completed from reference TRBV19 and TRBJ2-2, reads DGGITQSPKYLFRKEGQNVTLSCEQNLNHDAMYWYRQDPGQGLRLIYYSQIVNDFQKGDIAEGYSVSREKKESFPLTVTSAQKNPTAFYLCASRPRTGNTGELFFGEGSRLTVL.

This clone occurred a few times. The chain has TRBV7-9 and TRBJ2-7, with 9 bases aligning to TRBD1. CDR1 is SEHNR and CDR2 is FQNEAQ in the germline V gene (reference sequence). V shed 5 bases and J 2 bases; nucleotides not matched to a gene: 4. This CDR3 has 14 amino acids. In DNA, the CDR3 is TGTGCCAGCAGCCCGTGGGACAGGGCCTACGAGCAGTACTTC. Encoded protein: CASSPWDRAYEQYF.

The chain uses TRBV19 and TRBJ1-2, with a weak D call TRBD1 (6 bases). This CDR3 is 12 amino acids long. Deletions cut 4 bases from V and 8 bases from J, with 11 bases between. The germline CDR1 and CDR2 sequences are LNHDA and SQIVND (reference sequence). The CDR3 nucleotides read TGTGCCAGTAGTACCCCCAGGGGCGGCTACACCTTC. It specifies CASSTPRGGYTF.

J is TRBJ1-2 and V is TRBV30; perhaps TRBD1 as D (6 bases). Trimming left V 0 bases short and J 5 bases short, with 7 bases between. Germline V gene data show CDR1 as GTSNPN and CDR2 as SVGIG (reference sequence). The CDR3 is made up of 12 amino acids. Written as DNA, the CDR3 is TGTGCCTGGAGTGTACAGGGATATGGCTACACCTTC. Protein sequence: CAWSVQGYGYTF.

This clone was seen only once. This chain joins TRBV2 and TRBJ1-2; no clear D. The V and J ends lost 3 bases and 0 bases respectively, with 5 bases between them. This CDR3 is 13 amino acids long. Germline V gives CDR1 SNHLY, CDR2 FYNNEI. DNA for the CDR3: TGTGCCAGCAGTGACTCAGCTAACTATGGCTACACCTTC. This translates into CASSDSANYGYTF.

This clone was counted once. The rearrangement joins TRBV19 to TRBJ2-1, with 13 bases aligning to TRBD2. CDR1 and CDR2 (germline): LNHDA, SQIVND (reference sequence). V trimming: 5 bases; J trimming: 5 bases; junction bases outside the gene matches: 6. This CDR3 is 16 amino acids long. Written as DNA, the CDR3 is TGTGCCAGTAGTTCCCCGGGACTAGCGGGAAACAATGAGCAGTTCTTC. The encoded protein is CASSSPGLAGNNEQFF.

V usage is TRBV2 and J usage is TRBJ2-3; D might be TRBD2 (6 bases). The CDR3 contains 17 residues. Per germline, CDR1 SNHLY and CDR2 FYNNEI. V lost 6 bases, J lost 5 bases, and 24 bases lay in between. This CDR3 is CASRDPGTFSGVDTQYF. The DNA of the CDR3 is TGTGCCAGCAGGGATCCCGGGACTTTCTCTGGGGTAGATACGCAGTATTTT.

The rearrangement uses TRBV28 and TRBJ2-3; D unresolved. V was cut by 3 bases and J by 6 bases, with 10 bases left in between. Germline V gives CDR1 MDHEN, CDR2 SYDVKM. The CDR3 loop spans 13 amino acids. The CDR3 is CASSFRVIDTQYF. CDR3 nucleotides: TGTGCCAGCAGTTTCCGGGTGATTGATACGCAGTATTTT.

V gene TRBV7-9 combines with J gene TRBJ1-4; TRBD1 matches 8 bases. The J segment lost 5 bases and the V segment lost 6 bases, leaving 8 bases of the junction unmatched. CDR1 is SEHNR and CDR2 is FQNEAQ in the germline V gene (reference sequence). The CDR3 totals 15 residues. In nucleotides, the CDR3 is TGTGCCAGCAGTTCCCAGACAGGGGTAAATGAAAAACTGTTTTTT. This sequence encodes CASSSQTGVNEKLFF.

For the CDR3, the DNA is TGCGCCAGCAGCTTGATGACAGCAGGCGATACGCAGTATTTT. It specifies CASSLMTAGDTQYF. This chain uses TRBV5-1 with TRBJ2-3, with D perhaps TRBD1 (5 bases). V lost 1 base, J lost 6 bases, and 12 bases lay in between. Per germline, CDR1 SGHRS and CDR2 YFSETQ. There are 14 residues in the CDR3.